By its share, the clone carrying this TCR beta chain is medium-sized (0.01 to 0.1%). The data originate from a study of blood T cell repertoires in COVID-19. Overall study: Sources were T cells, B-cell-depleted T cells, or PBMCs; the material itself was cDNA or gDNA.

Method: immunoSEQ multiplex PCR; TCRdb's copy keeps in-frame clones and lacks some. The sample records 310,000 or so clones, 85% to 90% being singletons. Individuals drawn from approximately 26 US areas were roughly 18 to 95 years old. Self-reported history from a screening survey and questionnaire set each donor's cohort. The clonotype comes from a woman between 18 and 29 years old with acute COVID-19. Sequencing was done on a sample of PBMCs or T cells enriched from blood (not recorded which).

The CDR3 DNA is TGTGCCAGTTCCATATCGACAGGGTGGTTCGATGAGCAGTTCTTC. It translates to CASSISTGWFDEQFF. The V call is TRBV19, the J call TRBJ2-1, with 7 bases identical to TRBD1. The V and J ends lost 8 bases and 8 bases, in that order; junction bases with no gene match: 15. The CDR3 is 15 residues long. The germline gives CDR1 LNHDA, CDR2 SQIVND (reference sequence).